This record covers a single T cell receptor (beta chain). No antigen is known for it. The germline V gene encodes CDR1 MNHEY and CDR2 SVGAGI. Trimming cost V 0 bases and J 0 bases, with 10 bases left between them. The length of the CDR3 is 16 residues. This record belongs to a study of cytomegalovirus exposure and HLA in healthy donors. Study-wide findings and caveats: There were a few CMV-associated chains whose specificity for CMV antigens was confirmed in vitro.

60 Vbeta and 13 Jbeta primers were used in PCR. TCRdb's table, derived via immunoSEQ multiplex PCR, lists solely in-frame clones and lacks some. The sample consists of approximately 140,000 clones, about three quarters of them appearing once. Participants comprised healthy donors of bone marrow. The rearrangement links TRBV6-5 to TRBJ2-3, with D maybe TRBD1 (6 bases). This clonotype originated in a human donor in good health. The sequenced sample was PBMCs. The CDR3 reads CASSYSGALSTDTQYF. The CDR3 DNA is TGTGCCAGCAGTTACTCGGGGGCGCTTAGCACAGATACGCAGTATTTT.